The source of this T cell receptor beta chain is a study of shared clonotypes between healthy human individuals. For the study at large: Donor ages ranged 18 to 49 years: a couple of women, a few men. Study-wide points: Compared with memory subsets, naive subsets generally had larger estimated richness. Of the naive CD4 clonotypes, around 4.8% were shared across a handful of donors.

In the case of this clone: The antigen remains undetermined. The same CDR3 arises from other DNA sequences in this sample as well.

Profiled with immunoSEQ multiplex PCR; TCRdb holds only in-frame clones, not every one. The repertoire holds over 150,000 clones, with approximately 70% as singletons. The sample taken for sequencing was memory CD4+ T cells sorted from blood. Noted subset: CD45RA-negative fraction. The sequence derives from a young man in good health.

As DNA, the CDR3 is TGTGCCAGCAGCTTAGGAGACAGGGTTGGAAATGAGCAGTTCTTC. Encoded protein: CASSLGDRVGNEQFF. V is TRBV11-2 and J is TRBJ2-1; 7 nucleotides match TRBD1. The CDR3 runs 15 residues. Germline trimming cut 1 base from V and 7 bases from J; bases unmatched to any gene: 7. Germline CDR1 SGHAT, CDR2 FQNNGV. Filled out from reference TRBV11-2 and TRBJ2-1, the complete variable domain reads EAGVAQSPRYKIIEKRQSVAFWCNPISGHATLYWYQQILGQGPKLLIQFQNNGVVDDSQLPKDRFSAERLKGVDSTLKIQPAKLEDSAVYLCASSLGDRVGNEQFFGPGTRLTVL.